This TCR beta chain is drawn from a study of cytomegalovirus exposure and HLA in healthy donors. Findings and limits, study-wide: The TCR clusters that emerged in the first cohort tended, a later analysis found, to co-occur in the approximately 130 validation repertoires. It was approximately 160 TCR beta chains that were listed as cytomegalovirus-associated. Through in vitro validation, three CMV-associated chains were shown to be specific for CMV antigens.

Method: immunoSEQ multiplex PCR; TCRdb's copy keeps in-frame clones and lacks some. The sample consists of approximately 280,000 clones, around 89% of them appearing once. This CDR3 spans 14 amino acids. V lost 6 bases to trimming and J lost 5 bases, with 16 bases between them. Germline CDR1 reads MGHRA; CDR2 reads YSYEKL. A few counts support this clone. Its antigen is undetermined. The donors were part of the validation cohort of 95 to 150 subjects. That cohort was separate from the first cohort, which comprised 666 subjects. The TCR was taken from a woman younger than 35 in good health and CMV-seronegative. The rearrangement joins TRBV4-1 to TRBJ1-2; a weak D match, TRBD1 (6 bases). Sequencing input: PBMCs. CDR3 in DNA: TGCGCCAGCAGTCAAACCGGGACAACTTATGGCTACACCTTC. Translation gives CASSQTGTTYGYTF.